These 4 T cell receptor beta chains came from one sample sequenced in a study of T cells after posttransplantation cyclophosphamide. Some clones are missing from TCRdb's copy, which holds only in-frame ones; the method was immunoSEQ multiplex PCR. The specimen gives 7,300 or so clones without singletons; the ten biggest hold around half. Cyclophosphamide on days +3 and +4 followed busulfan-fludarabine conditioning and a marrow graft. The specimen was PBMCs, collected after allogeneic stem cell transplant with posttransplant cyclophosphamide. The receptors derive from a male patient aged 45-60 years who received an allogeneic stem cell transplant from an unrelated donor, was CMV-positive, and had acute GVHD only. Some of the T cells might come from the graft donor.

This clone was recorded many times. The chain employs TRBV11-3 and TRBJ2-2; unclear D gene. V lost 5 bases and J lost 2, with 6 bases in between. The CDR3 loop spans 13 amino acids. CDR1 SGHNT and CDR2 YENEEA come from the germline V gene. The CDR3 is CASSTRNTGELFF. The CDR3 DNA sequence: TGTGCCAGCAGCACACGTAACACCGGGGAGCTGTTTTTT.

Many counts were recorded for this clone. The chain recombines TRBV6-6 with TRBJ2-1; 7 bases are shared with TRBD1. The germline gives CDR1 MNHNY, CDR2 SVGAGI (reference sequence). Trimming took 3 bases from V and 6 from J; bases not matched to a gene: 2. This CDR3 region has 13 residues. CDR3 region: CASSYRGRNEQFF. The DNA of the CDR3 is TGTGCCAGCAGTTATAGGGGGCGCAATGAGCAGTTCTTC.

This clone showed up many times. The rearrangement joins TRBV7-3 to TRBJ1-1; D is unresolved. Germline V gene sequence: CDR1 SGHTA, CDR2 FQGTGA. Trimming removed 3 bases at V and 1 base at J, with 6 bases between. This CDR3 spans 13 amino acids. In nucleotides, the CDR3 is TGTGCCAGCAGCTTTTTACAGAACACTGAAGCTTTCTTT. It is translated as CASSFLQNTEAFF.

This clone came up many times. The CDR3 DNA follows: TGTGCCAGCTCCCGCGGGGGGGGCCTTGATGGAAACACCATATATTTT. It translates to CASSRGGGLDGNTIYF. The chain recombines TRBV7-2 with TRBJ1-3; D perhaps matches TRBD1 (6 bases). There are 16 residues in the CDR3. The V and J ends lost 8 bases and 3 bases respectively, with 20 bases between them. The V gene's germline CDR1 is SGHTA and CDR2 FQGNSA.